One sample yielded the 20 T cell receptor beta chains listed below, sequenced in a study of cytomegalovirus exposure and HLA in healthy donors. The PCR had 60 Vbeta and 13 Jbeta primers. The repertoire was sequenced with immunoSEQ multiplex PCR; TCRdb's copy has only in-frame clones and lacks some. The top ten hold 7.4% of the sample, which has around 68,000 clones, roughly 80% seen once. The sequencing sample was made of PBMCs. The receptors were gathered from a woman in her 30s in good health and CMV-seropositive.

This chain uses TRBV15 with TRBJ2-3; a weak D match, TRBD1 (6 bases). CDR3 length: 14 amino acids. Germline CDR1 is LNHNV and CDR2 is YYDKDF (reference sequence). Trimming shortened V by 6 bases and J by 0 bases, and 10 bases separated the two germline ends. CDR3 coding DNA: TGTGCCACCAGTCCGGGACACAGCACAGATACGCAGTATTTT. This codes for CATSPGHSTDTQYF.

CDR3 DNA sequence: TGTGCCAGCAGTGGGGGCCCCGGCTCCTATAATTCACCCCTCCACTTT. Amino acids: CASSGGPGSYNSPLHF. This chain joins TRBV25-1 and TRBJ1-6, with a tentative D call TRBD1 (5 bases). This CDR3 has 16 residues. Trimming cost V 4 bases and J 0 bases, with 10 bases left between them. The V gene's germline CDR1 is MGHDK and CDR2 SYGVNS.

The chain carries TRBV25-1 and TRBJ2-3, with a tentative D call TRBD2 (5 bases). The CDR3 is made up of 15 amino acids. V dropped 3 bases and J dropped 0 bases, with 10 bases sitting between them. CDR1 and CDR2 (germline): MGHDK, SYGVNS. CDR3 sequence: CASSDLAKSTDTQYF. As DNA, the CDR3 is TGTGCCAGCAGTGATTTAGCGAAAAGCACAGATACGCAGTATTTT.

The chain combines TRBV7-2 with TRBJ2-1; 12 bases align to TRBD2. V was pared by 0 bases and J by 5 bases, with 2 bases of the junction left unmatched. CDR3 length: 16 residues. Germline V lookup: CDR1 SGHTA, CDR2 FQGNSA. The CDR3 nucleotides are TGTGCCAGCAGCTTAGCTCTAGCGGGAGGGGACAATGAGCAGTTCTTC. Translation: CASSLALAGGDNEQFF.

In its sample, this clone was seen once. This chain joins TRBV19 and TRBJ1-1; the match to TRBD1 covers 10 bases. The germline V gene has CDR1 LNHDA and CDR2 SQIVND (reference sequence). There are 16 residues in the CDR3. V lost 3 bases, J lost 6 bases, and 10 bases stayed unmatched. The CDR3 loop reads CASSIRDRGPGAEAFF. The DNA of the CDR3 is TGTGCCAGTAGTATCCGGGACAGGGGACCCGGGGCTGAAGCTTTCTTT.

This chain uses TRBV27 with TRBJ1-1; D perhaps matches TRBD1 (5 bases). Germline CDR1 reads MNHEY; CDR2 reads SMNVEV (reference sequence). V was trimmed by 0 bases and J by 1 base, leaving 9 bases between them. The CDR3 has 15 amino acids. As DNA, the CDR3 is TGTGCCAGCAGTTTATCCAGGGCCACGAACACTGAAGCTTTCTTT. Translated: CASSLSRATNTEAFF.

J is TRBJ2-1 and V is TRBV28, with 13 bases fitting TRBD2. The ends lost 5 bases at V and 8 bases at J; junction bases unmatched: 6. The CDR3 contains 15 residues. CDR1 is MDHEN, CDR2 SYDVKM, per germline. CDR3 sequence (DNA): TGTGCCAGCAGTGGACTAGCGGGAGACGTCGATGAGCAGTTCTTC. It is translated as CASSGLAGDVDEQFF.

This clone showed up just once. The rearrangement links TRBV7-8 to TRBJ1-1; TRBD1 agrees at 7 bases. CDR3 length: 18 amino acids. Trimming at V came to 1 base and at J to 1 base, leaving 12 bases not matched to a gene. Germline lookup yields CDR1 SGHVS and CDR2 FQNEAQ. Here the CDR3 DNA reads TGTGCCAGCAGCTTAGAATTGCGACAGGGCGGTGAGAACACTGAAGCTTTCTTT. Residues: CASSLELRQGGENTEAFF.

The V gene is TRBV25-1, the J gene TRBJ2-4, with 7 bases lining up with TRBD2. This CDR3 is 18 amino acids long. J was trimmed by 0 bases and V by 4 bases; bases with no gene match: 12. Germline V CDR1 and CDR2: MGHDK, SYGVNS. For the CDR3, the DNA is TGTGCCAGCAGTGCGACCCGGGGAGGGTTCTTAGCCAAAAACATTCAGTACTTC. Protein: CASSATRGGFLAKNIQYF.

With respect to this clone: The sample has other DNA sequences that encode this CDR3 too. V and J are TRBV4-1 and TRBJ2-3; 8 positions match TRBD2. The junction had 9 bases not matched to a gene; V was cut back by 10 bases and J by 0 bases. The CDR3 is made up of 15 amino acids. The germline gives CDR1 MGHRA, CDR2 YSYEKL. CDR3 coding DNA: TGCGCCACTGCCTCGTCGGGAGGGAGCACAGATACGCAGTATTTT. It codes for CATASSGGSTDTQYF.

Written as DNA, the CDR3 is TGCGCCAGCAGCTTGTGGCCGAACACTGAAGCTTTCTTT. It encodes CASSLWPNTEAFF. The chain links TRBV5-1 to TRBJ1-1, with D hard to call. Germline V gene data show CDR1 as SGHRS and CDR2 as YFSETQ. V shed 1 base and J shed 1 base, with 5 bases lying between them. The CDR3 consists of 13 residues.

The chain links TRBV4-1 to TRBJ2-7, with 7 bases lining up with TRBD2. The CDR3 has 14 residues. The junction had 3 bases not matched to a gene; V was cut back by 1 base and J by 3 bases. Looked up from germline, CDR1 is MGHRA and CDR2 is YSYEKL. CDR3 sequence (DNA): TGCGCCAGCAGCCAAGTTACGGGGGGCTACGAGCAGTACTTC. Its protein product is CASSQVTGGYEQYF.

CDR3 region: CSVVGGRGGNEQFF. The CDR3 coding sequence is TGCAGCGTTGTAGGCGGGAGGGGTGGTAATGAGCAGTTCTTC. The genes are TRBV29-1 and TRBJ2-1; 9 bases map to TRBD2. This CDR3 has 14 residues. V lost 4 bases and J lost 7; bases outside the gene matches: 8. CDR1 is SQVTM and CDR2 is ANQGSEA in the germline V gene.

The chain joins TRBV7-8 to TRBJ2-2, with D tentatively TRBD1 (5 bases). The germline gives CDR1 SGHVS, CDR2 FQNEAQ. CDR3 size: 14 residues. Trimming removed 2 bases from V and 4 bases from J, with 8 bases in between. In DNA form, the CDR3 reads TGTGCCAGCAGCTTAAGGCAGGGCACCGGGGAGCTGTTTTTT. Translation gives CASSLRQGTGELFF.

The chain is built from TRBV7-2 and TRBJ2-7; 7 nucleotides line up with TRBD2. The CDR3 runs 14 residues. V trimming: 1 base; J trimming: 4 bases; junction bases outside the gene matches: 4. Germline V CDR1 and CDR2: SGHTA, FQGNSA. The CDR3 spells CASSLGTRVYEQYF. The CDR3 DNA reads as TGTGCCAGCAGCTTAGGGACTAGGGTTTACGAGCAGTACTTC.

In this sample, this clone turned up once. V and J are TRBV19 and TRBJ2-1, with TRBD2 matching 13 bases. Germline V gene data show CDR1 as LNHDA and CDR2 as SQIVND (reference sequence). CDR3 length: 15 amino acids. V dropped 5 bases and J dropped 6; count of bases not matched to a gene: 4. The CDR3 DNA reads TGTGCCAGTAGTCCGACTAGCGGGAGGCTCAATGAGCAGTTCTTC. Translation: CASSPTSGRLNEQFF.

In this sample, this clone turned up a few times. The rearrangement uses TRBV10-3 and TRBJ2-6; 7 bases fit TRBD1. Germline CDR1 is ENHRY and CDR2 is SYGVKD. The CDR3 has 18 amino acids. The J segment lost 1 base and the V segment lost 4 bases, leaving 10 bases of the junction unmatched. In DNA, the CDR3 is TGTGCCATCAGTGCGGTGGGGGACAGTCCTTCTGGGGCCAACGTCCTGACTTTC. Protein sequence: CAISAVGDSPSGANVLTF.

The chain couples TRBV19 to TRBJ2-7, with 7 bases matching TRBD2. The CDR3 consists of 15 residues. With 5 bases clipped from V and 3 bases from J, the junction kept 10 bases outside the gene matches. Germline assignment: CDR1 LNHDA and CDR2 SQIVND (reference sequence). CDR3 DNA sequence: TGTGCCAGTAGTCCTGGACTAGTTGAGATCTACGAGCAGTACTTC. Residues: CASSPGLVEIYEQYF.

J is TRBJ1-2 and V is TRBV7-3, with D unresolved. The germline CDR1 and CDR2 sequences are SGHTA and FQGTGA. The V and J ends lost 5 bases and 8 bases respectively, with 15 bases between them. The CDR3 runs to 13 residues. The CDR3 sequence: CASSPGSDRGYTF. CDR3 DNA: TGTGCCAGCAGCCCGGGTTCGGATCGGGGCTACACCTTC. The whole variable domain, filled in from reference TRBV7-3 and TRBJ1-2, reads GAGVSQTPSNKVTEKGKYVELRCDPISGHTALYWYRQSLGQGPEFLIYFQGTGAADDSGLPNDRFFAVRPEGSVSTLKIQRTERGDSAVYLCASSPGSDRGYTFGSGTRLTVV.

The CDR3 reads CSGGRADTQYF. The CDR3 DNA is TGCAGTGGGGGGAGGGCCGATACGCAGTATTTT. The chain recombines TRBV20-1 with TRBJ2-3, with 7 nucleotides matching TRBD2. Per germline, CDR1 DFQATT and CDR2 SNEGSKA (reference sequence). The CDR3 consists of 11 residues. The V segment lost 7 bases and the J segment 6 bases; nucleotides outside the gene matches: 4.